One and the same sample provided the 15 T cell receptor beta chains below, sequenced in a study of T cell changes during pregnancy in multiple sclerosis. Clones were sequenced by immunoSEQ multiplex PCR, and TCRdb holds only the in-frame ones, with some missing. This repertoire shows fewer than 45,000 clones, about 92% found once; its top ten account for over 0.55%. Sequences were derived from CD4+ T cells from peripheral blood mononuclear cells, sampled in the third trimester of pregnancy. All receptors derive from a female donor with multiple sclerosis, enrolled in a pregnancy study.

The genes are TRBV9 and TRBJ1-2, with D maybe TRBD1 (5 bases). The germline CDR1 and CDR2 sequences are SGDLS and YYNGEE. Trimming shortened V by 0 bases and J by 4 bases, and 10 bases separated the two germline ends. CDR3 length: 14 residues. The chain's CDR3 is CASSVAAQGYGYTF. DNA of the CDR3: TGTGCCAGCAGCGTAGCCGCTCAGGGCTATGGCTACACCTTC.

The CDR3 spells CSVGSPGEEQFF. CDR3 sequence (DNA): TGCAGCGTCGGGAGTCCGGGGGAAGAGCAGTTCTTC. The chain couples TRBV29-1 to TRBJ2-1; possible D gene TRBD2, 6 bases. This CDR3 region has 12 residues. The V end was cut by 6 bases, the J end by 10 bases, with 16 bases between. Germline loops: CDR1 SQVTM, CDR2 ANQGSEA.

This clone showed up just once. The genes are TRBV19 and TRBJ1-5, with a tentative D call TRBD1 (6 bases). Deletions cut 3 bases from V and 3 bases from J, with 15 bases between. CDR3 size: 16 residues. Germline CDR1 is LNHDA and CDR2 is SQIVND (reference sequence). CDR3 amino acids: CASSIIGGPINQPQHF. In DNA, the CDR3 is TGTGCCAGTAGTATTATCGGGGGGCCCATCAATCAGCCCCAGCATTTT.

The chain employs TRBV9 and TRBJ2-5, with TRBD1 matching over 7 bases. The V and J ends lost 2 bases and 7 bases, in that order; junction bases with no gene match: 11. Germline values: CDR1 SGDLS, CDR2 YYNGEE. The CDR3 covers 15 residues. The CDR3 sequence: CASSVTGTEEGTQYF. In DNA form, the CDR3 reads TGTGCCAGCAGCGTGACCGGGACAGAGGAAGGGACCCAGTACTTC.

This clone has just one count. The CDR3 region has the DNA TGTGCCAGCAGTTTCCCCCGGGACAGGGCCTACAATGAGCAGTTCTTC. Its translation is CASSFPRDRAYNEQFF. V gene TRBV28 combines with J gene TRBJ2-1, with 9 bases aligning to TRBD1. The CDR3 is 16 residues long. Germline V lookup: CDR1 MDHEN, CDR2 SYDVKM. Germline trimming cut 3 bases from V and 2 bases from J; bases unmatched to any gene: 5.

The chain is built from TRBV11-2 and TRBJ2-7; 7 nucleotides align to TRBD1. Germline trimming cut 3 bases from V and 6 bases from J; bases unmatched to any gene: 11. The CDR3 spans 15 residues. The germline gives CDR1 SGHAT, CDR2 FQNNGV. CDR3: CASSFRRDSLVEQYF. CDR3 bases: TGTGCCAGCAGCTTCCGCAGGGACAGTTTAGTCGAGCAGTACTTC.

The rearrangement links TRBV2 to TRBJ2-3; the D gene is possibly TRBD2 (6 bases). The ends were cut back, 6 bases at V and 0 bases at J, with 13 bases in the middle. This CDR3 comprises 15 residues. CDR1 is SNHLY, CDR2 FYNNEI, per germline. CDR3 sequence: CASRVAAPSTDTQYF. As DNA, the CDR3 is TGTGCCAGCAGGGTAGCGGCACCTAGCACAGATACGCAGTATTTT.

This clone was seen more than once but under ten times. V usage is TRBV7-9 and J usage is TRBJ2-1, with D possibly matching TRBD1 (6 bases). Germline V gives CDR1 SEHNR, CDR2 FQNEAQ (reference sequence). Trimming took 3 bases from V and 7 from J, leaving 13 bases between them. The length of the CDR3 is 14 residues. CDR3 in amino acids: CASSFTGMRNEQFF. CDR3 bases: TGTGCCAGCAGCTTCACAGGGATGAGGAATGAGCAGTTCTTC.

This clone was seen only once. The chain is built from TRBV6-6 and TRBJ2-7, with a weak D call TRBD1 (5 bases). The CDR3 is 14 residues long. With 8 bases removed from V and 4 bases from J, the gap between germline ends came to 18 bases. CDR1 and CDR2 (germline): MNHNY, SVGAGI (reference sequence). The CDR3 loop reads CASRQRYGGYEQYF. The CDR3, as DNA: TGTGCCAGCCGACAGAGATACGGCGGATACGAGCAGTACTTC.

The chain recombines TRBV30 with TRBJ2-3, with a possible D match to TRBD2 (6 bases). V was cut by 5 bases and J by 3 bases, with 12 bases left in between. The CDR3 has 13 residues. CDR1 GTSNPN and CDR2 SVGIG come from the germline V gene (reference sequence). The CDR3 region is CAWDSGATDTQYF. CDR3 DNA: TGTGCCTGGGATTCGGGAGCTACAGATACGCAGTATTTT.

This sequence joins TRBV5-5 and TRBJ2-7, with D possibly matching TRBD1 (6 bases). The germline V gene has CDR1 SGHKS and CDR2 YYEKEE (reference sequence). This CDR3 is 16 amino acids long. Trimming pared 7 bases from V and 3 bases from J, leaving 23 bases between. CDR3: CASFSGSGVPLYEQYF. CDR3 in DNA: TGTGCCAGCTTCTCCGGGTCAGGGGTTCCCCTCTACGAGCAGTACTTC. The complete variable domain, with remaining parts taken from reference TRBV5-5 and TRBJ2-7, reads DAGVTQSPTHLIKTRGQQVTLRCSPISGHKSVSWYQQVLGQGPQFIFQYYEKEERGRGNFPDRFSARQFPNYSSELNVNALLLGDSALYLCASFSGSGVPLYEQYFGPGTRLTVT.

This clone is a singleton in its sample. The rearrangement uses TRBV7-2 and TRBJ2-7, with D possibly TRBD1 on 5 matching bases. The germline gives CDR1 SGHTA, CDR2 FQGNSA. The CDR3 runs 13 residues. Trimming removed 5 bases from V and 3 bases from J, with 11 bases in between. CDR3 region: CASSQQAFYEQYF. Written as DNA, the CDR3 is TGTGCCAGCAGCCAACAGGCTTTCTACGAGCAGTACTTC.

This clone was counted a single time. CDR3 DNA sequence: TGTGCCAGCAGTTTGTCACAGGGGCCCTACGAGCAGTACTTC. Encoded protein: CASSLSQGPYEQYF. The rearrangement links TRBV28 to TRBJ2-7, with TRBD1 matching over 7 bases. CDR1 and CDR2 from the germline V gene are MDHEN and SYDVKM. The CDR3 consists of 14 residues. The trim removed 3 bases at V and 2 bases at J, leaving 4 bases unmatched.

The V call is TRBV7-9, the J call TRBJ2-5; 8 bases match TRBD2. The length of the CDR3 is 15 residues. Germline V gene lookup returns CDR1 SEHNR and CDR2 FQNEAQ (reference sequence). Trimming removed 0 bases from V and 5 bases from J; junction bases left unmatched: 5. CDR3 DNA sequence: TGTGCCAGCAGCTTAGCGGGACTAGTAGGCGAGACCCAGTACTTC. It codes for CASSLAGLVGETQYF.

The chain has TRBV7-3 and TRBJ2-1, with D possibly being TRBD2 (5 bases). Germline V gene data show CDR1 as SGHTA and CDR2 as FQGTGA. The CDR3 is 16 amino acids. Deletions cut 0 bases from V and 0 bases from J, with 9 bases between. CDR3 region: CASSLTSGGSYNEQFF. CDR3 nucleotides: TGTGCCAGCAGCTTAACGAGCGGCGGCTCCTACAATGAGCAGTTCTTC.